This T cell receptor (beta chain) was identified during a study of cytotoxic CD8 clonotypes in ibrutinib-treated CLL. Study summary: Responses: approximately 24 partial, 2 complete; after median around 64 months, about 15 stayed remitted, some twelve progressed.

This CDR3 region has 14 residues. From germline, CDR1 is KGHSH and CDR2 LQKENI. V was cut by 3 bases and J by 5 bases, with 13 bases left in between. Comments on this clone: Antigen specificity is unknown. Within the sample, other DNA sequences also encode this same CDR3.

Broader study findings: Baseline clonality, higher than in age-matched healthy donors, tracked circulating CD8+ T-cell counts. Having risen at ibrutinib response, clonality had fallen back toward baseline by progression.

The assay was immunoSEQ multiplex PCR, and TCRdb's table has in-frame clones only and misses some. The sample yields about 310,000 clones, about 80% seen once. With cryopreserved PBMCs as the source, 1.5 to 2 micrograms of genomic DNA went to TCR beta libraries. This material consisted of PBMCs, taken before ibrutinib treatment. The receptor comes from a human donor with chronic lymphocytic leukemia. The chain recombines TRBV18 with TRBJ1-1; D is perhaps TRBD1 (6 bases). The CDR3 coding sequence is TGTGCCAGCTCACCTCAAGGGGGAGGTACTGAAGCTTTCTTT. Translating gives CASSPQGGGTEAFF.